These T cell receptor beta chains were read from a single sample in a study of blood T cell repertoires in COVID-19. Sequenced by immunoSEQ multiplex PCR; TCRdb stores in-frame clones only, minus some. The sample shows 140,000 or so clones, 76% of them seen only once. Sequenced input: peripheral blood. The receptors stem from a man between 60 and 70 years old with acute or convalescent COVID-19. CDR3s include the opening cysteine and the closing phenylalanine or tryptophan. A D gene is named only where the DNA matches it firmly. Some rows have no size entry. The others give once, few or many, or a class for an expanded clone.

V gene	J gene	D gene	clone size	CDR3 protein	CDR3 DNA
TRBV27	TRBJ2-1	TRBD1	NA	CASSTHPDRKQFF	TGTGCCAGCAGTACCCACCCGGACAGGAAGCAGTTCTTC
TRBV30	TRBJ1-1	NA	NA	CAWTRFVGTEAFF	TGTGCCTGGACTAGGTTCGTTGGCACTGAAGCTTTCTTT
TRBV19	TRBJ1-2	TRBD1	NA	CASSGTGVDYGYTF	TGTGCCAGTAGTGGGACAGGGGTGGACTATGGCTACACCTTC
TRBV27	TRBJ1-4	NA	many	CASSRGGVLTNEKLFF	TGTGCCAGCAGCCGTGGCGGGGTTTTAACTAATGAAAAACTGTTTTTT
TRBV19	TRBJ1-5	TRBD1	NA	CASSQTGGRGQPQHF	TGTGCCAGTAGTCAGACAGGGGGCCGGGGTCAGCCCCAGCATTTT
TRBV14	TRBJ2-1	TRBD2	NA	CASSQGGGFHKFF	TGTGCCAGCAGCCAAGGGGGGGGTTTTCATAAGTTCTTC
TRBV6-5	TRBJ1-2	NA	NA	CATGSRAYGYTF	TGTGCCACTGGTAGCAGGGCCTATGGCTACACCTTC
TRBV5-4	TRBJ2-1	TRBD2	NA	CASRPGLAGVVEQFF	TGTGCCAGCAGACCCGGACTAGCGGGGGTGGTCGAGCAGTTCTTC
TRBV7-9	TRBJ2-7	NA	NA	CASSFGGGGKNEQYF	TGTGCCAGCAGCTTCGGGGGTGGAGGGAAGAACGAGCAGTACTTC
TRBV6-5	TRBJ2-7	TRBD2	NA	CASALAGVGEQYF	TGTGCCAGCGCGCTAGCGGGAGTAGGCGAGCAGTACTTC
TRBV6-5	TRBJ1-2	NA	NA	CASSPGTPRGGYTF	TGTGCCAGCAGTCCCGGGACACCTCGCGGAGGCTACACCTTC
TRBV2	TRBJ2-1	TRBD1	NA	CASNHRGENYNEQFF	TGTGCCAGCAATCACAGGGGTGAGAACTACAATGAGCAGTTCTTC
TRBV4-2	TRBJ2-3	TRBD2	NA	CASSQVSGRTGGTQYF	TGTGCCAGCAGCCAAGTTAGCGGGAGAACTGGAGGTACGCAGTATTTT
TRBV2	TRBJ2-3	TRBD1	NA	CASKGPGQGVNTQYF	TGTGCCAGCAAAGGACCGGGACAGGGGGTAAATACGCAGTATTTT
TRBV7-3	TRBJ2-2	TRBD1	NA	CASSLSGRGLGGELFF	TGTGCCAGCAGCTTAAGTGGCAGGGGGCTTGGCGGGGAGCTGTTTTTT
TRBV20-1	TRBJ1-4	NA	NA	CSASKAGTEKLFF	TGCAGTGCTAGTAAAGCGGGAACTGAAAAACTGTTTTTT